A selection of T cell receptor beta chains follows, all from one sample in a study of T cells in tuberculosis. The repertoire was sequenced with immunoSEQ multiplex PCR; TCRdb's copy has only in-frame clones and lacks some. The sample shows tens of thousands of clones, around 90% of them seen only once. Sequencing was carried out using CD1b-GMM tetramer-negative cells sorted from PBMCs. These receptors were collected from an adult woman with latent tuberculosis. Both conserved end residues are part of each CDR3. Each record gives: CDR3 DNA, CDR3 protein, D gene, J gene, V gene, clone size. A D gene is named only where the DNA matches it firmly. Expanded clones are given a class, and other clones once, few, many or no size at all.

TGTGCCAGCTCACCACCGAGCGGGATCCAAGAGACCCAGTACTTC | CASSPPSGIQETQYF | TRBD2 | TRBJ2-5 | TRBV18 | once
TGTGCCAGCAGCTTAAGAAGAGGGCCCCTGGATGAAAAACTGTTTTTT | CASSLRRGPLDEKLFF | NA | TRBJ1-4 | TRBV7-9 | once
TGTGCCAGCAGCTTAGCTCAGGGGAACAATGAGCAGTTCTTC | CASSLAQGNNEQFF | NA | TRBJ2-1 | TRBV7-6 | NA
TGTGCCAGCAGTGAAAATCCTACAGGGGCAGACTATGGCTACACCTTC | CASSENPTGADYGYTF | TRBD1 | TRBJ1-2 | TRBV6-1 | NA
TGTGCCACCAGCGGGACCGGGACTCTGAGCTCCTACAATGAGCAGTTCTTC | CATSGTGTLSSYNEQFF | NA | TRBJ2-1 | TRBV15 | NA
TGTGCCAGCAGCTTTAGACAGGGCGACTTGGCCTACGAGCAGTACTTC | CASSFRQGDLAYEQYF | TRBD1 | TRBJ2-7 | TRBV11-2 | once
TGTGCCAGCTCGACCGGGGTCGGGCAGCCCCAGCATTTT | CASSTGVGQPQHF | NA | TRBJ1-5 | TRBV18 | NA
TGCGCCAGCAGCTTGCCTCAAGAGACCCAGTACTTC | CASSLPQETQYF | NA | TRBJ2-5 | TRBV5-1 | NA
TGTGCCAGCAGTGTGATGGCTAGCGGGGCCCCCCCCACAGATACGCAGTATTTT | CASSVMASGAPPTDTQYF | TRBD2 | TRBJ2-3 | TRBV7-2 | NA
TGTGCCAGTAGTATCCCGGGGTTAGATACGCAGTATTTT | CASSIPGLDTQYF | NA | TRBJ2-3 | TRBV19 | NA
TGCGCCAGCAGCACGCTAGCCTGGGGGGACCGCACAGATACGCAGTATTTT | CASSTLAWGDRTDTQYF | NA | TRBJ2-3 | TRBV5-1 | NA
TGCAGCGTTGGGGAAACAGGTCACTCTGGAAACACCATATATTTT | CSVGETGHSGNTIYF | NA | TRBJ1-3 | TRBV29-1 | NA
TGTGCCAGTAGTATGGGAGGCACTCCGCGCTACGAGCAGTACTTC | CASSMGGTPRYEQYF | NA | TRBJ2-7 | TRBV19 | NA
TGCGCCAGCAGCCAACTGCAGGGAAATAGGACTGAAGCTTTCTTT | CASSQLQGNRTEAFF | NA | TRBJ1-1 | TRBV4-1 | few
TGTGCCAGCAGTTCCCTCCAGGGGGCGCGGGTTTGGGGAAGGGCCGGGGAGCTGTTTTTT | CASSSLQGARVWGRAGELFF | TRBD1 | TRBJ2-2 | TRBV27 | NA
TGTGCCAGCAGTGAAGGGAGGGGGGCCGGGGAGCTGTTTTTT | CASSEGRGAGELFF | NA | TRBJ2-2 | TRBV25-1 | NA
TGTGCCAGCAGCCAGGAAGGGGGCTCCCCCGGGGAGCTGTTTTTT | CASSQEGGSPGELFF | TRBD1 | TRBJ2-2 | TRBV4-2 | NA
TGTGCCAGCAGCTTAAGACAACGAGGGGCAGGGGAAACCGGGGAGCTGTTTTTT | CASSLRQRGAGETGELFF | NA | TRBJ2-2 | TRBV7-9 | NA
TGTGCCAGCAGCCAATGGCTGGACAGAACGAACACTGAAGCTTTCTTT | CASSQWLDRTNTEAFF | NA | TRBJ1-1 | TRBV16 | NA
TGTGCCAGCAGCATCGGACTAGCTGTGTCGGATACGCAGTATTTT | CASSIGLAVSDTQYF | TRBD2 | TRBJ2-3 | TRBV7-2 | NA
TGTGCCAGCAGCCGGACCGGACAGGTCAATGAAAAACTGTTTTTT | CASSRTGQVNEKLFF | TRBD1 | TRBJ1-4 | TRBV28 | NA
TGTGCCAGCAGTGTAAGAGGGCGGGATGAGCAGTTCTTC | CASSVRGRDEQFF | NA | TRBJ2-1 | TRBV6-1 | NA
TGTGCCAGCAGTCCCAGCGCTGCGAGCACTGAAGCTTTCTTT | CASSPSAASTEAFF | NA | TRBJ1-1 | TRBV25-1 | NA
TGTGCCAGCAGTTCGGGACAGACCTATGGCTACACCTTC | CASSSGQTYGYTF | TRBD1 | TRBJ1-2 | TRBV27 | NA
TGTGCCAGCAGTGACTCGAACCGCGGGGGTGAGCAGTTCTTC | CASSDSNRGGEQFF | TRBD2 | TRBJ2-1 | TRBV6-4 | NA
TGTGCCAGCAAAGACCCGGGACAGGGTAATGAAAAACTGTTTTTT | CASKDPGQGNEKLFF | TRBD1 | TRBJ1-4 | TRBV27 | once
TGTGCCAGCAGTCCCCGACGGACAGGGCCGAACACTGAAGCTTTCTTT | CASSPRRTGPNTEAFF | TRBD1 | TRBJ1-1 | TRBV25-1 | NA
TGTGCCAGCACCACCCCCACGGAGGGCCCCGTGACTAACTATGGCTACACCTTC | CASTTPTEGPVTNYGYTF | NA | TRBJ1-2 | TRBV28 | once
TGTGCCAGCAAGGAGGTCGGGATAAATGAGCAGTTCTTC | CASKEVGINEQFF | NA | TRBJ2-1 | TRBV27 | once
TGTGCCAGCAGCACGAGGGGGGGGGAGACCCAGTACTTC | CASSTRGGETQYF | NA | TRBJ2-5 | TRBV7-2 | NA
TGTGCCAGCAGCTTTGGGACACTCAATGAGCAGTTCTTC | CASSFGTLNEQFF | NA | TRBJ2-1 | TRBV7-6 | NA
TGCGCCAGCAGCTTGGGGGCTAGCGGCCGAGCTAGCACAGATACGCAGTATTTT | CASSLGASGRASTDTQYF | TRBD2 | TRBJ2-3 | TRBV5-1 | NA
TGTGCCAGCAGCCCGCAGACAGGTGGCAATGAGCAGTTCTTC | CASSPQTGGNEQFF | NA | TRBJ2-1 | TRBV11-3 | NA
TGTGCCAGCAGTTACTCGTTTGTGCGAGCTTACGAGCAGTACTTC | CASSYSFVRAYEQYF | NA | TRBJ2-7 | TRBV6-5 | few
TGTGCCAGCAGCCAACTCGGGACTAGCTCAGATACGCAGTATTTT | CASSQLGTSSDTQYF | TRBD2 | TRBJ2-3 | TRBV5-6 | NA
TGTGCCAGAAGCTCGGCCCGACTAGCGGGGGGGAACCGCCCCCAAGAGACCCAGTACTTC | CARSSARLAGGNRPQETQYF | TRBD2 | TRBJ2-5 | TRBV5-3 | NA
TGTGCCAGTACCCGGGGGCGGGGGGGGAATCAGCCCCAGCATTTT | CASTRGRGGNQPQHF | NA | TRBJ1-5 | TRBV19 | NA
TGCGCCAGCAGCCATTCAGGGGGCGGAGGGACTGAAGCTTTCTTT | CASSHSGGGGTEAFF | TRBD1 | TRBJ1-1 | TRBV4-3 | NA
TGCGCCAGCAGCCCCCCACTCGCAACTAATGAAAAACTGTTTTTT | CASSPPLATNEKLFF | NA | TRBJ1-4 | TRBV4-1 | NA